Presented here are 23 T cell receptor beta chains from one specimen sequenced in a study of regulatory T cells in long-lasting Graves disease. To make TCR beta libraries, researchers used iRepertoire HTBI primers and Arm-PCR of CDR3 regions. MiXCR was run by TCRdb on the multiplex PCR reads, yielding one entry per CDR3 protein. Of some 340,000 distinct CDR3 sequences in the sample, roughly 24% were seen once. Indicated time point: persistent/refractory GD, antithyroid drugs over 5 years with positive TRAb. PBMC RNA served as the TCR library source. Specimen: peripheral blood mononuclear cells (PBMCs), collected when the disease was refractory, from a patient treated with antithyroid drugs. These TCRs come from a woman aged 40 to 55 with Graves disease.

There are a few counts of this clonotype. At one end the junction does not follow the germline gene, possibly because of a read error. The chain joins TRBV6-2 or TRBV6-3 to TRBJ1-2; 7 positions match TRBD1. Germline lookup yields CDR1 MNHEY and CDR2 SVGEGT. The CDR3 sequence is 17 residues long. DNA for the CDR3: TGTGCCAGCGGTTACGGCAGGGGGAATGAACTAACCCATGGCTACACCTTC. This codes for CASGYGRGNELTHGYTF.

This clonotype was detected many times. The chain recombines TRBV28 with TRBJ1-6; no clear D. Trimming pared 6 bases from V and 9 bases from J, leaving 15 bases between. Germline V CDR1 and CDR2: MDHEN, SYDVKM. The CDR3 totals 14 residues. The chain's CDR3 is CASRSPAWVSPLHF. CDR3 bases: TGTGCCAGCAGATCCCCTGCCTGGGTTTCACCCCTCCACTTT. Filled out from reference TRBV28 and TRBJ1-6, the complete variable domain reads DVKVTQSSRYLVKRTGEKVFLECVQDMDHENMFWYRQDPGLGLRLIYFSYDVKMKEKGDIPEGYSVSREKKERFSLILESASTNQTSMYLCASRSPAWVSPLHFGNGTRLTVT.

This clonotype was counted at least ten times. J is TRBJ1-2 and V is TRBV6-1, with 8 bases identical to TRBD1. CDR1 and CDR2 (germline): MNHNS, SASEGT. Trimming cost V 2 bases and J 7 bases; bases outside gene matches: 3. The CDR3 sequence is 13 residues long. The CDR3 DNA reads TGTGCCAGCAGTGAACTGACAGGGGCTGGCTACACCTTC. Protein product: CASSELTGAGYTF.

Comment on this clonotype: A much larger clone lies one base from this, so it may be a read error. The CDR3 DNA follows: TGTACCAGCAGGGCACGAGGGCGTGAAAAACTGTTTTTT. Amino acid sequence: CTSRARGREKLFF. The J gene is TRBJ1-4, the V gene TRBV6-1, with D perhaps matching TRBD1 (5 bases). This CDR3 has 13 amino acids. The germline CDR1 and CDR2 sequences are MNHNS and SASEGT.

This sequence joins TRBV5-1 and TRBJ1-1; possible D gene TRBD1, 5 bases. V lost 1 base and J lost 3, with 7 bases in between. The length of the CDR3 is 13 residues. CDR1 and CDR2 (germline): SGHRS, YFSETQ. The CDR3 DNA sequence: TGCGCCAGCAGCTTGTTCAGGGACACTGAAGCTTTCTTT. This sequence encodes CASSLFRDTEAFF.

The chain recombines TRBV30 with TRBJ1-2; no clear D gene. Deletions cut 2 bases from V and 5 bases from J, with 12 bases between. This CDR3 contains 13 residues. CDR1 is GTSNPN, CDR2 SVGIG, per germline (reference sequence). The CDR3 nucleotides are TGTGCCTGGAGTCGCGGCGGGCAGTATGGCTACACCTTC. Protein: CAWSRGGQYGYTF. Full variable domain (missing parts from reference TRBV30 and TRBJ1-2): SQTIHQWPATLVQPVGSPLSLECTVEGTSNPNLYWYRQAAGRGLQLLFYSVGIGQISSEVPQNLSASRPQDRQFILSSKKLLLSDSGFYLCAWSRGGQYGYTFGSGTRLTVV.

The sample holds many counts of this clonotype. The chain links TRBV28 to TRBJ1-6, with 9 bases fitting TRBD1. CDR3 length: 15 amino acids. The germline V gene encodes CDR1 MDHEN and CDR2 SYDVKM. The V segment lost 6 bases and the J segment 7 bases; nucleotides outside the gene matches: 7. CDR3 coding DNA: TGTGCCAGCAGCTCCGGGACAGGGTTAAATTCACCCCTCCACTTT. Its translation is CASSSGTGLNSPLHF.

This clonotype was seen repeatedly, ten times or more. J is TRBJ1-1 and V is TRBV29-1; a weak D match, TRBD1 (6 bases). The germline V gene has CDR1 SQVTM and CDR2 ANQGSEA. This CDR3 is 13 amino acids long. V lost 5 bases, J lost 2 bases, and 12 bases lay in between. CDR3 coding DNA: TGCAGCGTTAGCCGACAGGTTAACACTGAAGCTTTCTTT. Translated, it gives CSVSRQVNTEAFF.

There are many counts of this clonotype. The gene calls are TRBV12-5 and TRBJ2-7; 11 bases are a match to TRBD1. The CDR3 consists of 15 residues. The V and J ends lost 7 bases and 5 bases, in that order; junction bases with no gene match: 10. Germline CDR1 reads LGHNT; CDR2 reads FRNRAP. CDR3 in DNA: TGTGCTAGTGCCGACCGGGACAGGGGGTACGACGAGCAGTACTTC. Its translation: CASADRDRGYDEQYF. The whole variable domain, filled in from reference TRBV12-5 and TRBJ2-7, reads DARVTQTPRHKVTEMGQEVTMRCQPILGHNTVFWYRQTMMQGLELLAYFRNRAPLDDSGMPKDRFSAEMPDATLATLKIQPSEPRDSAVYFCASADRDRGYDEQYFGPGTRLTVT.

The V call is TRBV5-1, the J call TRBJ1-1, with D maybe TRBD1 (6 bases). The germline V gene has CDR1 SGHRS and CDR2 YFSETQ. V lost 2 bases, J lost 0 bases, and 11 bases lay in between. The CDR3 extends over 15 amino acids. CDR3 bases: TGCGCCAGCAGCTTACAGGGAAGGGTGAACACTGAAGCTTTCTTT. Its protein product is CASSLQGRVNTEAFF.

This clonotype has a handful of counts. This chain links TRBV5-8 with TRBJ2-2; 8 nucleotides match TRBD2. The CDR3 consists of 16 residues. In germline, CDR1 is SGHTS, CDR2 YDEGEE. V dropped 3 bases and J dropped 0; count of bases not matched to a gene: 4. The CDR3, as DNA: TGTGCCAGCAGCTACGGACTAGCACCGAACACCGGGGAGCTGTTTTTT. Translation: CASSYGLAPNTGELFF.

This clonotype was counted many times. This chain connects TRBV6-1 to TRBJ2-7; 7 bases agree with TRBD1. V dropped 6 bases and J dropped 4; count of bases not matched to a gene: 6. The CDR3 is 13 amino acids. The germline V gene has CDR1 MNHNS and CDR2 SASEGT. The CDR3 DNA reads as TGTGCCAGCAGATCCGGACAGGCTTACGAGCAGTACTTC. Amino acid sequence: CASRSGQAYEQYF.

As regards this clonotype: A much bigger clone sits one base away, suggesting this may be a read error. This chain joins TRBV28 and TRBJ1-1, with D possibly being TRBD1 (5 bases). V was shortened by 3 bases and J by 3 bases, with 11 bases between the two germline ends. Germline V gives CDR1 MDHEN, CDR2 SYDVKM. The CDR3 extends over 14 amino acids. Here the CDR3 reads CASSFGGRDTEAFF. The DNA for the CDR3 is TGTGCCAGCAGTTTCGGGGGACGGGACACTGAAGCTTTCTTT.

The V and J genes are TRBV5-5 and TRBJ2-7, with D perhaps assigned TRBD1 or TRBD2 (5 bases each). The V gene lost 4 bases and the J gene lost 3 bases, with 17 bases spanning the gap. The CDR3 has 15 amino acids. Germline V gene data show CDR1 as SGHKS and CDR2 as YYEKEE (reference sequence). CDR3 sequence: CASSLGPGRFYEQYF. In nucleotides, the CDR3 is TGTGCCAGCAGCCTAGGCCCGGGACGGTTCTACGAGCAGTACTTC.

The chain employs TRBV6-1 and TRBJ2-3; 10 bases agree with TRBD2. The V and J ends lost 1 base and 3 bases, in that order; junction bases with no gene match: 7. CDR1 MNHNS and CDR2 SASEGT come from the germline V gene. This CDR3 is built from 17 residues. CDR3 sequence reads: CASSEEAGGPRTDTQYF. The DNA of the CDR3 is TGTGCCAGCAGTGAAGAAGCGGGAGGGCCAAGAACAGATACGCAGTATTTT.

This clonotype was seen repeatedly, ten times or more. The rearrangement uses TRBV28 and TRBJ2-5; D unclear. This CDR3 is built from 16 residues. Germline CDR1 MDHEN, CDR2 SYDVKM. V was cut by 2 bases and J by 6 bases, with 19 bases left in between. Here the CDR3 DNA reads TGTGCCAGCAGTTTAGTGAAAGACGGATCCGAAAAGACCCAGTACTTC. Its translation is CASSLVKDGSEKTQYF.

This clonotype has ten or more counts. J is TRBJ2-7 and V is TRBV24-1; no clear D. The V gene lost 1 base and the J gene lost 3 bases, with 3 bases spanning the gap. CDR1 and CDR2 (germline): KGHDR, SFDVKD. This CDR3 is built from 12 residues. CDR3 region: CATSDLGYEQYF. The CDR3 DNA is TGTGCCACCAGTGATTTAGGCTACGAGCAGTACTTC.

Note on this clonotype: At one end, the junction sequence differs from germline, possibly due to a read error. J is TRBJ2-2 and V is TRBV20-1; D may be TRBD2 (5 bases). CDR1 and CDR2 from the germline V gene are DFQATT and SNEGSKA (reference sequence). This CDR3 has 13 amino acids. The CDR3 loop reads CSARVRRTGELSF. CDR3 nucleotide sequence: TGCAGTGCTAGAGTAAGGCGCACCGGGGAGCTGTCTTTT.

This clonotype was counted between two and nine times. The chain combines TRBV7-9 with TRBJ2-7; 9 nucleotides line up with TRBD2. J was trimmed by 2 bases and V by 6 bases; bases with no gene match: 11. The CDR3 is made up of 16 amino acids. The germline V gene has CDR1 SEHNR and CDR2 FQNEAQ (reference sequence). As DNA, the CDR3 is TGTGCCAGCAGTTTCAAGATAGCGGGAGCTCCCTACGAGCAGTACTTC. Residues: CASSFKIAGAPYEQYF. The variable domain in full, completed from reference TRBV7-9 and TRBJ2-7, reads DTGVSQNPRHKITKRGQNVTFRCDPISEHNRLYWYRQTLGQGPEFLTYFQNEAQLEKSRLLSDRFSAERPKGSFSTLEIQRTEQGDSAMYLCASSFKIAGAPYEQYFGPGTRLTVT.

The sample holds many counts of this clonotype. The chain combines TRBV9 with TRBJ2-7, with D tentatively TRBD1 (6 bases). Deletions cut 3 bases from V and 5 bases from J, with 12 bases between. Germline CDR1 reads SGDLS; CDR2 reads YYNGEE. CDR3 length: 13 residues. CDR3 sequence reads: CASSEQGYDEQYF. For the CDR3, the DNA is TGTGCCAGCAGCGAACAGGGTTACGACGAGCAGTACTTC.

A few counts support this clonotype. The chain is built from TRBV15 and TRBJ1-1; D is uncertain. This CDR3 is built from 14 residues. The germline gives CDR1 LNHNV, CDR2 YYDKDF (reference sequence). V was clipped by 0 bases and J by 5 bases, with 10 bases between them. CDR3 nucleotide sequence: TGTGCCACCAGCAGAGAAAGGCCCCAAACTGAAGCTTTCTTT. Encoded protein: CATSRERPQTEAFF.

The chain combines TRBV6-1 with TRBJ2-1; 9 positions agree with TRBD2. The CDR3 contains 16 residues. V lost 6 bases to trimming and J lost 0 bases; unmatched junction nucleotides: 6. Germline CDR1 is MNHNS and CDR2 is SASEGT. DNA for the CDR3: TGTGCCAGCAGGGTAGCGGGAGCCAGCTCCTACAATGAGCAGTTCTTC. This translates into CASRVAGASSYNEQFF.

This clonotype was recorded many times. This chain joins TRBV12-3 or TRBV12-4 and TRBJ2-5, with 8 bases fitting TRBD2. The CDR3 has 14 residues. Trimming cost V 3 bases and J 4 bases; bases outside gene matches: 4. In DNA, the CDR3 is TGTGCCAGCAGTTTCACGGGAGGGCCAGAGACCCAGTACTTC. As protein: CASSFTGGPETQYF.